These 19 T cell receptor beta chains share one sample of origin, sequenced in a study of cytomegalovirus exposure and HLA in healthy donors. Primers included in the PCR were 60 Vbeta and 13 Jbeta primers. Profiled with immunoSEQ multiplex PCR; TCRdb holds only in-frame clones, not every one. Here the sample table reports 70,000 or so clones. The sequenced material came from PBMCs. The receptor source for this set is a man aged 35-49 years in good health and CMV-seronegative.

The CDR3 spells CASSALQGPYEQYF. In DNA, the CDR3 is TGTGCCAGCAGCGCGCTGCAGGGGCCCTACGAGCAGTACTTC. J is TRBJ2-7 and V is TRBV9; weak D call: TRBD1 (6 bases). Per germline, CDR1 SGDLS and CDR2 YYNGEE. V was trimmed by 3 bases and J by 2 bases, leaving 12 bases between them. The CDR3 is made up of 14 amino acids.

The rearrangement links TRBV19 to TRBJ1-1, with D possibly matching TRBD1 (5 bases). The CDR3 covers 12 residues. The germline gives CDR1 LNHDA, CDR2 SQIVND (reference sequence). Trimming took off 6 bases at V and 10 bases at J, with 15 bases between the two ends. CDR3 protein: CASREGPLTAFF. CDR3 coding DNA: TGTGCCAGTAGGGAGGGGCCCCTAACAGCTTTCTTT.

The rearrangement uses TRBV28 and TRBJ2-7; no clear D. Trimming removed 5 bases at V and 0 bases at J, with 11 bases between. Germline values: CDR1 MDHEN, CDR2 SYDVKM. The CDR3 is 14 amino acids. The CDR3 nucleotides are TGTGCCAGCAGTGCCCACAGTAGCTCCTACGAGCAGTACTTC. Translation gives CASSAHSSSYEQYF.

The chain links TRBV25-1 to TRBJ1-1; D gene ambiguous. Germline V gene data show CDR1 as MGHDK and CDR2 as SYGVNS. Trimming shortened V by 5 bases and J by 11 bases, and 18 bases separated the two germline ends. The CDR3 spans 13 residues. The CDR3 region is CASSRISGGGAFF. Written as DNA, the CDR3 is TGTGCCAGCAGTCGAATCTCTGGAGGTGGGGCTTTCTTT.

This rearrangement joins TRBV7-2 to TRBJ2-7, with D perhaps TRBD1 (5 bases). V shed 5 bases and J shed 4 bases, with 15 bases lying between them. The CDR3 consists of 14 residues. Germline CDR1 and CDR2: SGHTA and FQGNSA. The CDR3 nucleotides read TGTGCCAGCAGCCCGATCTCAGGGTTGTACGAGCAGTACTTC. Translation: CASSPISGLYEQYF.

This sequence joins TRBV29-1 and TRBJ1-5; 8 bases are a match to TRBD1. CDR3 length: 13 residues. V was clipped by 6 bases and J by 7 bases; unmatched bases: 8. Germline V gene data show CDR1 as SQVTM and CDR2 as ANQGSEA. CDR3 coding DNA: TGCAGCGTGGGCCAGGGGGCTGGACAGCCCCAGCATTTT. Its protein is CSVGQGAGQPQHF.

The CDR3 nucleotides are TGCGCCAGCAGCTTGAACCGAGGGAGATCAGAAGCTTTCTTT. Amino acid sequence: CASSLNRGRSEAFF. This chain uses TRBV5-1 with TRBJ1-1, with D unresolved. V was shortened by 1 base and J by 8 bases, with 15 bases between the two germline ends. The CDR3 loop spans 14 amino acids. Germline CDR1 reads SGHRS; CDR2 reads YFSETQ.

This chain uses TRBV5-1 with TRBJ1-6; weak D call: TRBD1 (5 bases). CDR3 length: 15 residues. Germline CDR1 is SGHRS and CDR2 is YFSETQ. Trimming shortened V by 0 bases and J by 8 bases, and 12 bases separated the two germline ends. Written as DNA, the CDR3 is TGCGCCAGCAGCTTGGGCGGGGCGGAAGATTCACCCCTCCACTTT. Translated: CASSLGGAEDSPLHF.

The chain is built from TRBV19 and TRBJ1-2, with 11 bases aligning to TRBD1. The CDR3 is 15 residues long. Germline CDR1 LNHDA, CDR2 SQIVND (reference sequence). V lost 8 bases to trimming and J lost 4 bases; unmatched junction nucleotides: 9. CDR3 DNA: TGTGCCAGTGCGTCGGGACAGGGGGTGGGCTATGGCTACACCTTC. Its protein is CASASGQGVGYGYTF.

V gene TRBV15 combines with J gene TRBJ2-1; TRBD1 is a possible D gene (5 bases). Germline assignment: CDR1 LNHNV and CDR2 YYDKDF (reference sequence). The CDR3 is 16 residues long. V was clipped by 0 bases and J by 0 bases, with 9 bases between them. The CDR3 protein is CATSRDRDSSYNEQFF. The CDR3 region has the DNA TGTGCCACCAGCAGAGACAGGGATTCCTCCTACAATGAGCAGTTCTTC.

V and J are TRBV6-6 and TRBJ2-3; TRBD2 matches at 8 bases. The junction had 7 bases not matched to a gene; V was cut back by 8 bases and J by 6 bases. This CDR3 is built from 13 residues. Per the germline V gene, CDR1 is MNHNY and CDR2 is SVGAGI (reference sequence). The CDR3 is CASRHGGADTQYF. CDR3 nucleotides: TGTGCCAGCCGGCACGGGGGGGCGGATACGCAGTATTTT.

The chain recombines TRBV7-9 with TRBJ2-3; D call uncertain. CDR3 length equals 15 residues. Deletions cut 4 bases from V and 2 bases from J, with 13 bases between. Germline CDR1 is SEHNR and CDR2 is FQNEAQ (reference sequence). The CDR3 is CASSWQRPNTDTQYF. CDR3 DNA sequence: TGTGCCAGCAGCTGGCAGCGACCAAACACAGATACGCAGTATTTT.

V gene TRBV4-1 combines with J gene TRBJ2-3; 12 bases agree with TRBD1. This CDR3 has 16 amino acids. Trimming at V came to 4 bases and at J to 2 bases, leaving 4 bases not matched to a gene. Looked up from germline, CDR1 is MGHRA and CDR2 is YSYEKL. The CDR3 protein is CASSLRDRGLTDTQYF. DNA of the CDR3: TGCGCCAGCAGCCTCCGGGACAGGGGGCTCACAGATACGCAGTATTTT.

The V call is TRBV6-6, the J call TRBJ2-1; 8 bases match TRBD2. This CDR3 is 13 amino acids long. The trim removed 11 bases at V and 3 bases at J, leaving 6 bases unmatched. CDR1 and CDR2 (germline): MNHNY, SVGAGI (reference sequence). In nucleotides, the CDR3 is TGTGCCGTCCGGGGGGGGCGCTACAATGAGCAGTTCTTC. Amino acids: CAVRGGRYNEQFF.

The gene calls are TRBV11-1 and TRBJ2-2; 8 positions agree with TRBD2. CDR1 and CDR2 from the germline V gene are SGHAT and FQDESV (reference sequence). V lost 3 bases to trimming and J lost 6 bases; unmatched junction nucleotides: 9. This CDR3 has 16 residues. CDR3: CASSLLSGGAAGELFF. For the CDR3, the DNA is TGTGCCAGCAGCTTGCTCTCCGGGGGGGCCGCCGGGGAGCTGTTTTTT.

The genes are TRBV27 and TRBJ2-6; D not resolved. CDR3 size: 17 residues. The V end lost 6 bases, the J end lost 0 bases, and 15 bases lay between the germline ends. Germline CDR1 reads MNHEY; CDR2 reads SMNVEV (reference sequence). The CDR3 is CASRAYLDHSGANVLTF. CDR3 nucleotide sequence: TGTGCCAGCAGGGCCTACCTAGATCACTCTGGGGCCAACGTCCTGACTTTC.

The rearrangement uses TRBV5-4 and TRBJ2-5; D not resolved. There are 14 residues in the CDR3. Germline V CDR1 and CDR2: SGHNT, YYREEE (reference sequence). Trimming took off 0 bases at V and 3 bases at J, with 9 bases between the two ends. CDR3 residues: CASSLVGTEETQYF. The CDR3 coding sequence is TGTGCCAGCAGCTTGGTGGGCACCGAAGAGACCCAGTACTTC. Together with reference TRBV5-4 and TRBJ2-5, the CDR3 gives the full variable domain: ETGVTQSPTHLIKTRGQQVTLRCSSQSGHNTVSWYQQALGQGPQFIFQYYREEENGRGNFPPRFSGLQFPNYSSELNVNALELDDSALYLCASSLVGTEETQYFGPGTRLLVL.

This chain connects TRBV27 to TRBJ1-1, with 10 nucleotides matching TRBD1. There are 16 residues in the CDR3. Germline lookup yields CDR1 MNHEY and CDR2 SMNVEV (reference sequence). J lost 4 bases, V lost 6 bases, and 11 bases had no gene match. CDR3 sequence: CASSSDRGGRGTEAFF. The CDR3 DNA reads TGTGCCAGCAGCTCGGACAGGGGGGGTAGAGGCACTGAAGCTTTCTTT.

CDR3 bases: TGTGCCAGCAGCGTAGGGAGCGGGGGGGCCGGGGAGCTGTTTTTT. Translated: CASSVGSGGAGELFF. The V call is TRBV9, the J call TRBJ2-2; 10 nucleotides agree with TRBD2. Germline trimming cut 0 bases from V and 6 bases from J; bases unmatched to any gene: 2. Germline V lookup: CDR1 SGDLS, CDR2 YYNGEE. CDR3 length: 15 residues.